The 20 T cell receptor beta chains reported below all come from one sample, sequenced in a study of shared clonotypes between healthy human individuals. Clones were read by immunoSEQ multiplex PCR, and TCRdb kept only the in-frame ones, dropping some. This repertoire shows 2.3 million or so clones, about 92% found once; its top ten account for about 0.39%. Sequencing input: naive CD4+ T cells from PBMCs. The subset was: CD45RA+ positively selected. Source of these receptors: a man aged 18 to 29 in good health. Some clones in this sample may be carry-over from other donors' samples.

The CDR3 DNA is TGTGCCAGCAGCGTAGGTTGGGGGTTGGTGGGCACTGAAGCTTTCTTT. This codes for CASSVGWGLVGTEAFF. The V gene is TRBV9, the J gene TRBJ1-1; a possible D gene is TRBD1 (5 bases). Germline CDR1 reads SGDLS; CDR2 reads YYNGEE. Trimming took off 0 bases at V and 4 bases at J, with 16 bases between the two ends. The CDR3 covers 16 residues.

V gene TRBV9 combines with J gene TRBJ2-3, with 9 bases aligning to TRBD2. The CDR3 contains 16 residues. The V gene's germline CDR1 is SGDLS and CDR2 YYNGEE. Trimming removed 0 bases from V and 4 bases from J; junction bases left unmatched: 6. This CDR3 reads CASSVGGGGRADTQYF. The DNA for the CDR3 is TGTGCCAGCAGCGTAGGTGGTGGCGGGAGGGCAGATACGCAGTATTTT. Complete variable domain (other parts from reference TRBV9 and TRBJ2-3): DSGVTQTPKHLITATGQRVTLRCSPRSGDLSVYWYQQSLDQGLQFLIQYYNGEERAKGNILERFSAQQFPDLHSELNLSSLELGDSALYFCASSVGGGGRADTQYFGPGTRLTVL.

The chain employs TRBV15 and TRBJ1-4; D remains ambiguous. This CDR3 comprises 14 residues. Germline V gene sequence: CDR1 LNHNV, CDR2 YYDKDF (reference sequence). V lost 0 bases, J lost 13 bases, and 15 bases lay in between. CDR3 amino acids: CATSRDSQRLGLFF. The DNA for the CDR3 is TGTGCCACCAGCAGAGATAGCCAGCGTTTAGGACTGTTTTTT.

This rearrangement joins TRBV18 to TRBJ2-3; no definite D call. With 7 bases removed from V and 2 bases from J, the gap between germline ends came to 4 bases. Germline CDR1 reads KGHSH; CDR2 reads LQKENI. The CDR3 runs 11 residues. The CDR3 DNA follows: TGTGCCAGCTTTTTCACAGATACGCAGTATTTT. Translating it yields CASFFTDTQYF.

The V and J genes are TRBV15 and TRBJ2-1; the D is unclear. V was shortened by 3 bases and J by 4 bases, with 13 bases between the two germline ends. In germline, CDR1 is LNHNV, CDR2 YYDKDF (reference sequence). The CDR3 runs to 15 residues. CDR3 sequence reads: CATSSPFSEYNEQFF. The CDR3 region has the DNA TGTGCCACCAGCAGCCCCTTCAGTGAGTACAATGAGCAGTTCTTC.

V gene TRBV30 combines with J gene TRBJ2-1; maybe TRBD2 (6 bases). V lost 0 bases, J lost 9 bases, and 9 bases lay in between. Germline V lookup: CDR1 GTSNPN, CDR2 SVGIG (reference sequence). The CDR3 runs 12 residues. The CDR3 nucleotides are TGTGCCTGGAGTGTATCGGGGGTTGAGCAGTTCTTC. Amino acids: CAWSVSGVEQFF. The full variable domain, rest sourced from reference TRBV30 and TRBJ2-1, is SQTIHQWPATLVQPVGSPLSLECTVEGTSNPNLYWYRQAAGRGLQLLFYSVGIGQISSEVPQNLSASRPQDRQFILSSKKLLLSDSGFYLCAWSVSGVEQFFGPGTRLTVL.

The chain uses TRBV5-4 and TRBJ2-7; 9 nucleotides match TRBD1. CDR3 length equals 14 residues. Germline CDR1 reads SGHNT; CDR2 reads YYREEE (reference sequence). The junction had 6 bases not matched to a gene; V was cut back by 4 bases and J by 4 bases. The CDR3 protein is CASSKGQGLYEQYF. In nucleotides, the CDR3 is TGTGCCAGCAGCAAGGGACAGGGTTTGTACGAGCAGTACTTC.

This chain joins TRBV30 and TRBJ2-5; D unclear. Germline CDR1 reads GTSNPN; CDR2 reads SVGIG (reference sequence). V was cut by 4 bases and J by 4 bases, with 16 bases left in between. The CDR3 totals 14 residues. CDR3 bases: TGTGCCTGGATGCCGGCCCGCGCACGAGAGACCCAGTACTTC. Translation: CAWMPARARETQYF. Full variable domain (outside the CDR3, taken from reference TRBV30 and TRBJ2-5): SQTIHQWPATLVQPVGSPLSLECTVEGTSNPNLYWYRQAAGRGLQLLFYSVGIGQISSEVPQNLSASRPQDRQFILSSKKLLLSDSGFYLCAWMPARARETQYFGPGTRLLVL.

This clone was seen just once. This rearrangement joins TRBV6-5 to TRBJ2-3, with 9 bases fitting TRBD2. V was clipped by 6 bases and J by 6 bases; unmatched bases: 7. Germline V CDR1 and CDR2: MNHEY, SVGAGI. This CDR3 has 14 amino acids. The CDR3 DNA reads TGTGCCAGCAGGAGTCTAGCGGGACCTGATACGCAGTATTTT. Translated, it gives CASRSLAGPDTQYF.

This chain connects TRBV2 to TRBJ2-1; 7 bases agree with TRBD2. V dropped 5 bases and J dropped 12; count of bases not matched to a gene: 10. The CDR3 is made up of 13 amino acids. Germline CDR1 SNHLY, CDR2 FYNNEI. The CDR3, as DNA: TGTGCCAGCAGTCCGGCGGGAGCCCATGGGCAGTTCTTC. The encoded protein is CASSPAGAHGQFF.

The table lists this clone with a count of one. V and J are TRBV18 and TRBJ2-6, with D hard to call. The CDR3 spans 18 residues. Germline V gene data show CDR1 as KGHSH and CDR2 as LQKENI. Trimming took 2 bases from V and 3 from J, leaving 17 bases between them. The CDR3 DNA reads as TGTGCCAGCTCACCAGTTCAGCACATAACGGGTGGGGCCAACGTCCTGACTTTC. Protein: CASSPVQHITGGANVLTF.

This chain connects TRBV15 to TRBJ2-4; the match to TRBD1 covers 7 bases. CDR3 length equals 16 residues. J was trimmed by 5 bases and V by 1 base; bases with no gene match: 8. CDR1 LNHNV and CDR2 YYDKDF come from the germline V gene (reference sequence). This chain's CDR3 is CATSRATGWVENIQYF. As DNA, the CDR3 is TGTGCCACCAGCAGAGCGACAGGGTGGGTGGAAAACATTCAGTACTTC.

The count of this clone is one. The J gene is TRBJ2-1, the V gene TRBV10-2; 13 bases align to TRBD2. The ends lost 7 bases at V and 10 bases at J; junction bases unmatched: 7. Per germline, CDR1 WSHSY and CDR2 SAAADI. The CDR3 sequence is 14 residues long. CDR3 protein: CASKLAGGPWEQFF. The CDR3 nucleotides read TGCGCCAGCAAACTAGCGGGAGGGCCATGGGAGCAGTTCTTC.

V gene TRBV27 combines with J gene TRBJ2-3; D gene ambiguous. The CDR3 has 13 residues. Trimming shortened V by 2 bases and J by 7 bases, and 10 bases separated the two germline ends. Germline V gene data show CDR1 as MNHEY and CDR2 as SMNVEV (reference sequence). Here the CDR3 reads CASSLTSGYTQYF. The CDR3 nucleotides read TGTGCCAGCAGTTTAACGTCCGGATATACGCAGTATTTT.

Note on this clone: Other DNA sequences in this specimen translate into the identical CDR3. The chain carries TRBV18 and TRBJ2-1; 13 bases are a match to TRBD2. The CDR3 totals 17 residues. V lost 3 bases, J lost 0 bases, and 2 bases stayed unmatched. Germline V gene sequence: CDR1 KGHSH, CDR2 LQKENI. The CDR3 DNA reads TGTGCCAGCTCACCTCGGACTAGCGGGAGCTCCTACAATGAGCAGTTCTTC. This translates into CASSPRTSGSSYNEQFF.

The J gene is TRBJ1-2, the V gene TRBV7-6, with TRBD1 matching over 9 bases. The CDR3 covers 15 residues. The germline CDR1 and CDR2 sequences are SGHVS and FNYEAQ. J was trimmed by 4 bases and V by 5 bases; bases with no gene match: 8. CDR3 sequence: CASSPGQGPSYGYTF. The CDR3 DNA is TGTGCCAGCAGCCCCGGACAGGGGCCGAGCTATGGCTACACCTTC.

J is TRBJ2-3 and V is TRBV2; TRBD1 aligns across 11 bases. The CDR3 length is 19 residues. Germline V lookup: CDR1 SNHLY, CDR2 FYNNEI. V was pared by 8 bases and J by 3 bases, with 19 bases of the junction left unmatched. The CDR3 protein is CASRGVTDRGRVWTDTQYF. The DNA for the CDR3 is TGTGCCAGCCGGGGAGTAACGGACAGGGGGCGGGTGTGGACAGATACGCAGTATTTT.

V is TRBV6-5 and J is TRBJ1-3; the D gene is possibly TRBD1 (6 bases). V was cut by 7 bases and J by 2 bases, with 12 bases left in between. The CDR3 loop spans 14 amino acids. Germline values: CDR1 MNHEY, CDR2 SVGAGI. The CDR3 bases are TGTGCCAGCACATTAAACAGGGCTGGAAACACCATATATTTT. Protein sequence: CASTLNRAGNTIYF.

The chain has TRBV5-6 and TRBJ2-2; 8 nucleotides align to TRBD2. Trimming cost V 2 bases and J 1 base; bases outside gene matches: 7. The CDR3 covers 17 residues. CDR1 SGHDT and CDR2 YYEEEE come from the germline V gene. For the CDR3, the DNA is TGTGCCAGCAGCTTAGTAACTAGCGGATTGAACACCGGGGAGCTGTTTTTT. Translation gives CASSLVTSGLNTGELFF. The full variable domain, with the rest looked up from reference TRBV5-6 and TRBJ2-2, is DAGVTQSPTHLIKTRGQQVTLRCSPKSGHDTVSWYQQALGQGPQFIFQYYEEEERQRGNFPDRFSGHQFPNYSSELNVNALLLGDSALYLCASSLVTSGLNTGELFFGEGSRLTVL.

The chain combines TRBV28 with TRBJ2-2, with TRBD2 identical over 7 bases. Per the germline V gene, CDR1 is MDHEN and CDR2 is SYDVKM. This CDR3 region has 21 residues. V lost 2 bases to trimming and J lost 3 bases; unmatched junction nucleotides: 21. The CDR3 sequence is CASSLGFMASGKLWDTGELFF. Here the CDR3 DNA reads TGTGCCAGCAGTTTAGGGTTTATGGCTAGCGGCAAACTGTGGGACACCGGGGAGCTGTTTTTT.